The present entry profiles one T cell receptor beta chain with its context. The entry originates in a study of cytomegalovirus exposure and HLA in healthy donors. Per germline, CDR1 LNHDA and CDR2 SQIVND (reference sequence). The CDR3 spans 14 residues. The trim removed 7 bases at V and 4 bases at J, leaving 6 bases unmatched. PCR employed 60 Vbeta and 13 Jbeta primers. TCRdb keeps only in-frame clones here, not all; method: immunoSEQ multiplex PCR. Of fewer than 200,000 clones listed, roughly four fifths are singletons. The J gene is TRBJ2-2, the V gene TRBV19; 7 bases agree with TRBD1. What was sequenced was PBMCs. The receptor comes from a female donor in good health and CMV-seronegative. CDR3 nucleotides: TGTGCCAGTACCCAGACAGGGCGCACCGGGGAGCTGTTTTTT. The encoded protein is CASTQTGRTGELFF.